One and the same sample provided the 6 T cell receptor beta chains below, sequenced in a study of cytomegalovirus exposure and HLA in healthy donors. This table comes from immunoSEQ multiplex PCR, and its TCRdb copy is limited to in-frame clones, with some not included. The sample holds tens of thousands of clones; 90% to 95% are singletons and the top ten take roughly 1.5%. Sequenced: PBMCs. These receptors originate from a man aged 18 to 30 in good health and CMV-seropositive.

The CDR3 DNA sequence: TGTGCCAGTAGTATCCCACCCAGGGTGGCGGCGGGGGAGCTGTTTTTT. It translates to CASSIPPRVAAGELFF. This sequence joins TRBV19 and TRBJ2-2, with D perhaps TRBD1 (5 bases). The V end lost 3 bases, the J end lost 8 bases, and 19 bases lay between the germline ends. The V gene's germline CDR1 is LNHDA and CDR2 SQIVND (reference sequence). The CDR3 runs 16 residues. The full variable domain, completed using reference TRBV19 and TRBJ2-2, is DGGITQSPKYLFRKEGQNVTLSCEQNLNHDAMYWYRQDPGQGLRLIYYSQIVNDFQKGDIAEGYSVSREKKESFPLTVTSAQKNPTAFYLCASSIPPRVAAGELFFGEGSRLTVL.

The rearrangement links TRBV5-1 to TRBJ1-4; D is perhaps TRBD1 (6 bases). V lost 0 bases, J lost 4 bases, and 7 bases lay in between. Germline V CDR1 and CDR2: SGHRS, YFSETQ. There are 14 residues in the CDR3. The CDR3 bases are TGCGCCAGCAGCTTGGGACAGGTTAATGAAAAACTGTTTTTT. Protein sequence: CASSLGQVNEKLFF.

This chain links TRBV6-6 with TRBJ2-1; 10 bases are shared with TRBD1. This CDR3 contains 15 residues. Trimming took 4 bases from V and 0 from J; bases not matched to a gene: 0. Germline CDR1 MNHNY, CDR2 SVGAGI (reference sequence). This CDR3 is CASSWDRGSYNEQFF. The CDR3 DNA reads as TGTGCCAGCAGTTGGGACAGGGGCTCCTACAATGAGCAGTTCTTC.

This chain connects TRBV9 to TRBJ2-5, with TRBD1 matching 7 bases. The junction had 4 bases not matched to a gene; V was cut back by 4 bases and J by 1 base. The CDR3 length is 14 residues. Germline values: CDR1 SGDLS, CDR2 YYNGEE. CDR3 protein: CASSPGTVQETQYF. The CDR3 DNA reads TGTGCCAGCAGCCCGGGGACAGTCCAAGAGACCCAGTACTTC.

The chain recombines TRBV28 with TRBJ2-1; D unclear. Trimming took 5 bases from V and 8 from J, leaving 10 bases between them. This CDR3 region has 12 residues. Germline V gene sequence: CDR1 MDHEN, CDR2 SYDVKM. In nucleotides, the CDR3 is TGTGCCAGCAGTCCCTTTTTCGATGAGCAGTTCTTC. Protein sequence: CASSPFFDEQFF. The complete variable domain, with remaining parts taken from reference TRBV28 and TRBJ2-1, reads DVKVTQSSRYLVKRTGEKVFLECVQDMDHENMFWYRQDPGLGLRLIYFSYDVKMKEKGDIPEGYSVSREKKERFSLILESASTNQTSMYLCASSPFFDEQFFGPGTRLTVL.

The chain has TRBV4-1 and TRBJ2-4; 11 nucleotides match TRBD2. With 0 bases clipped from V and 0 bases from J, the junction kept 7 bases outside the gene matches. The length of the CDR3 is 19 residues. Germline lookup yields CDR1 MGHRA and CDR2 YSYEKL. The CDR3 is CASSQDFTSGRLAKNIQYF. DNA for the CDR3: TGCGCCAGCAGCCAAGATTTTACTAGCGGGAGACTAGCCAAAAACATTCAGTACTTC.